This TCR beta chain was sequenced for a study of T cell changes during pregnancy in multiple sclerosis. Germline CDR1 and CDR2: SGDLS and YYNGEE. This CDR3 contains 17 residues. Trimming left V 0 bases short and J 0 bases short, with 10 bases between. Data came from immunoSEQ multiplex PCR; TCRdb stores just in-frame clones and leaves some out. The sample records 25,000 to 35,000 clones, more than 90% being singletons. The receptor comes from a female donor with multiple sclerosis, enrolled in a pregnancy study. The V call is TRBV9, the J call TRBJ2-6, with D hard to call. Sequenced here: CD8+ T cells from peripheral blood mononuclear cells, sampled before pregnancy. The CDR3 nucleotides read TGTGCCAGCAGCGTAGACCTCTCTATCTCTGGGGCCAACGTCCTGACTTTC. It translates to CASSVDLSISGANVLTF.